This is a list of T cell receptor beta chains from one sample in a study of blood T cell repertoires in COVID-19. The repertoire was sequenced with immunoSEQ multiplex PCR; TCRdb's copy has only in-frame clones and lacks some. Of some 330,000 clones listed, about 87% are singletons. Source material: PBMCs or T cells enriched from blood (not recorded which). The origin of the receptors is a man in his forties in a cohort exposed to, infected with or recovered from COVID-19 (not recorded which). The conserved cysteine and the conserved F or W are not part of the CDR3 here. Fields, in order: J gene, V gene, CDR3 protein.

J gene: TRBJ2-1
V gene: TRBV12-5
CDR3 protein: ASGFMSSLAGDNEQF

J gene: TRBJ1-3
V gene: TRBV5-1
CDR3 protein: ASSLYGTGASGNTIY

J gene: TRBJ1-2
V gene: TRBV27
CDR3 protein: ASSPQGNDYGYT

J gene: TRBJ1-2
V gene: TRBV28
CDR3 protein: ASSPGQNYGYT

J gene: TRBJ2-5
V gene: TRBV2
CDR3 protein: ASSVTGFQETQY

J gene: TRBJ2-7
V gene: TRBV5-5
CDR3 protein: ASSNRQGGSSYEQY

J gene: TRBJ2-7
V gene: TRBV4-1
CDR3 protein: ASSQVHRDPLYEQY

J gene: TRBJ2-3
V gene: TRBV27
CDR3 protein: ASSPVGTDTQY

J gene: TRBJ1-4
V gene: TRBV5-1
CDR3 protein: ASSLLAGGNEKLF

J gene: TRBJ1-2
V gene: TRBV2
CDR3 protein: ASRTGGGGYT

J gene: TRBJ2-7
V gene: TRBV2
CDR3 protein: ASSQTAPYEQY

J gene: TRBJ1-2
V gene: TRBV18
CDR3 protein: ASRPGGSNYGYT

J gene: TRBJ2-2
V gene: TRBV5-1
CDR3 protein: ASHKGRDSGELF

J gene: TRBJ1-4
V gene: TRBV30
CDR3 protein: ASGQLRGEKLF

J gene: TRBJ1-1
V gene: TRBV10-1
CDR3 protein: ASSGQGAPLTEAF

J gene: TRBJ1-1
V gene: TRBV28
CDR3 protein: ASDHPNRGTEAF

J gene: TRBJ2-3
V gene: TRBV7-9
CDR3 protein: ASSATDTQY

J gene: TRBJ2-2
V gene: TRBV19
CDR3 protein: ASSRGQPNTGELF

J gene: TRBJ2-2
V gene: TRBV28
CDR3 protein: ASSPLRTSGANTGELF

J gene: TRBJ1-2
V gene: TRBV18
CDR3 protein: ASSPNRGEGYT

J gene: TRBJ2-5
V gene: TRBV3-1/TRBV3-2
CDR3 protein: ASSQGVSGRRETQY

J gene: TRBJ1-1
V gene: TRBV7-9
CDR3 protein: ASSLESRVPEAF

J gene: TRBJ2-5
V gene: TRBV7-9
CDR3 protein: ASSLVAQETQY

J gene: TRBJ1-6
V gene: TRBV30
CDR3 protein: AWSVGGASSNSPLH

J gene: TRBJ2-7
V gene: TRBV6-5
CDR3 protein: ASRLAGVFSEQY

J gene: TRBJ2-1
V gene: TRBV3-1/TRBV3-2
CDR3 protein: ASSHMSGRGHEQF

J gene: TRBJ1-1
V gene: TRBV12-3/TRBV12-4
CDR3 protein: ASSLIGRTEAF

J gene: TRBJ2-3
V gene: TRBV6-4
CDR3 protein: ASSEELAGTGGTQY

J gene: TRBJ1-1
V gene: TRBV30
CDR3 protein: AWIFRGAANTEAF

J gene: TRBJ2-3
V gene: TRBV5-4
CDR3 protein: ASSLAGTSGSTDTQY

J gene: TRBJ2-2
V gene: TRBV27
CDR3 protein: ASSSRQGGTGELF

J gene: TRBJ2-2
V gene: TRBV7-9
CDR3 protein: ASSPRTGSYTGELF

J gene: TRBJ2-7
V gene: TRBV27
CDR3 protein: ASSLSARGSSYEQY

J gene: TRBJ2-3
V gene: TRBV7-8
CDR3 protein: ASSIGDSGWADTQY

J gene: TRBJ2-1
V gene: TRBV4-2
CDR3 protein: ASSQVGAGEDNEQF

J gene: TRBJ1-1
V gene: TRBV7-8
CDR3 protein: ASSLGYSNLAF

J gene: TRBJ1-1
V gene: TRBV5-5
CDR3 protein: ASSLDRQMNTEAF

J gene: TRBJ2-1
V gene: TRBV5-1
CDR3 protein: ASSLDTYNEQF

J gene: TRBJ2-5
V gene: TRBV5-1
CDR3 protein: ASSPGLAYQETQY

J gene: TRBJ2-7
V gene: TRBV24-1
CDR3 protein: ATSDLGGAFSGSVHEQY

J gene: TRBJ2-5
V gene: TRBV7-9
CDR3 protein: ASIDSGGLETQY

J gene: TRBJ1-1
V gene: TRBV27
CDR3 protein: ASSLNRGGNTEAF

J gene: TRBJ1-4
V gene: TRBV3-1/TRBV3-2
CDR3 protein: ASSQDQTNEKLF

J gene: TRBJ1-1
V gene: TRBV15
CDR3 protein: ATSRGGQGYTEAF

J gene: TRBJ1-2
V gene: TRBV5-1
CDR3 protein: ASSWGQGTDGYT

J gene: TRBJ2-7
V gene: TRBV3-1/TRBV3-2
CDR3 protein: ASSWDTTRYEQY

J gene: TRBJ1-2
V gene: TRBV11-3
CDR3 protein: ASSLDGPLPGQGSNYGYT

J gene: TRBJ2-1
V gene: TRBV5-1
CDR3 protein: ASSLASSGGYNEQF

J gene: TRBJ1-6
V gene: TRBV19
CDR3 protein: ASSGQGDNSPLH

J gene: TRBJ1-3
V gene: TRBV5-1
CDR3 protein: ASSLSGFGNTIY

J gene: TRBJ2-1
V gene: TRBV29-1
CDR3 protein: SVGPGTSGRYEQF

J gene: TRBJ1-2
V gene: TRBV3-1/TRBV3-2
CDR3 protein: ASSQDLGTGFGYT

J gene: TRBJ2-2
V gene: TRBV10-2
CDR3 protein: ASGGTSRTGELF

J gene: TRBJ1-1
V gene: TRBV5-8
CDR3 protein: ASSADRPPDAF

J gene: TRBJ1-6
V gene: TRBV2
CDR3 protein: ASTLKGVNSPLH

J gene: TRBJ1-2
V gene: TRBV2
CDR3 protein: ASSATTLYGYT